These T cell receptor beta chains were read from a single sample in a study of blood T cell repertoires in COVID-19. This table comes from immunoSEQ multiplex PCR, and its TCRdb copy is limited to in-frame clones, with some not included. The sample records roughly 200,000 clones, about nine tenths being singletons. Sequencing input: PBMCs or T cells enriched from blood (not recorded which). These receptors were obtained from a man in his late teens or twenties with acute COVID-19. Both conserved end residues are part of each CDR3.

>TRBV24-1|TRBJ2-1
CATSPFGSGGMKEQFF
>TRBV10-3|TRBJ2-2
CAIRKGAANTGELFF
>TRBV27|TRBJ2-1
CASSLPGSPRFNEQFF
>TRBV28|TRBJ1-4
CASRSGGDEKLFF
>TRBV5-6|TRBJ2-2
CASSLMLGSEDTGELFF
>TRBV2|TRBJ1-2
CASSQRPDRANYGYTF
>TRBV6-2/TRBV6-3|TRBJ2-7
CASSYSGTGYEQYF
>TRBV6-4|TRBJ1-1
CASSDLAGIADTEAFF
>TRBV28|TRBJ2-7
CASSLGGGEQYF
>TRBV24-1|TRBJ2-7
CATSEGQGSYEQYF
>TRBV30|TRBJ1-2
CAYSEGYYLNYGYTF
>TRBV4-1|TRBJ2-7
CASSQVGSPGQGSYEQYF
>TRBV7-6|TRBJ2-2
CASSSLPQGNTGELFF
>TRBV18|TRBJ1-5
CASSPMDSSNQPQHF
>TRBV6-4|TRBJ2-3
CASSDQGSSADTQYF
>TRBV2|TRBJ1-2
CASINRGMANGYTF
>TRBV19|TRBJ1-4
CASRDSNNEKLFF
>TRBV20-1|TRBJ1-1
CSVRRDEAFF
>TRBV4-1|TRBJ1-1
CASSDLGTPMNTEAFF
>TRBV12-5|TRBJ2-4
CASGLTGENIQYF
>TRBV28|TRBJ2-6
CASSRLGSGANVLTF
>TRBV5-1|TRBJ2-2
CASSLAGNTGELFF
>TRBV11-3|TRBJ2-1
CASSPVGGYNEQFF
>TRBV28|TRBJ1-3
CASSLRFKGPSGNTIYF
>TRBV5-4|TRBJ2-1
CASSGTSGDYNEQFF
>TRBV6-2/TRBV6-3|TRBJ2-7
CASSLSTGTGQGTTGAYEQYF
>TRBV6-5|TRBJ1-1
CASSSTGVMNTEAFF
>TRBV9|TRBJ2-3
CASSARLAGITDTQYF
>TRBV3-1/TRBV3-2|TRBJ1-6
CASSQTRDSPLHF
>TRBV19|TRBJ2-2
CASSIIDKGHTGELFF
>TRBV7-2|TRBJ2-1
CASSLGGSPSYNEQFF
>TRBV5-8|TRBJ1-1
CASSPGQGATEAFF
>TRBV3-1/TRBV3-2|TRBJ2-3
CASSQGRAFPGVYTQYF
>TRBV7-9|TRBJ2-5
CASLREGETQYF
>TRBV5-6|TRBJ1-5
CASSLQTGGGQPQHF
>TRBV2|TRBJ2-4
CASSEAWATVAKNIQYF
>TRBV20-1|TRBJ2-1
CSASTPGSESGEQFF
>TRBV4-3|TRBJ1-2
CASSQAVEQHGYTF
>TRBV9|TRBJ2-2
CASTPLVGQNTGELFF
>TRBV3-1/TRBV3-2|TRBJ1-2
CASSPGVRWGYTF
>TRBV19|TRBJ2-1
CASSISSSGILNEQFF
>TRBV30|TRBJ2-1
CASTGTDKYNEQFF
>TRBV11-2|TRBJ2-7
CASSLLETAYEQYF
>TRBV3-1/TRBV3-2|TRBJ2-1
CASSQDFDEQFF
>TRBV27|TRBJ2-1
CASSSSGSGGNEQFF
>TRBV9|TRBJ2-3
CASSPRGGEAGDTQYF
>TRBV11-1|TRBJ2-7
CASSLGQVYEQYF
>TRBV7-9|TRBJ2-7
CASSPRLAGSSSYEQYF
>TRBV28|TRBJ1-3
CASSIRDRVILSGNTIYF
>TRBV28|TRBJ1-5
CASSANSLRDRAAVGPPNQPQHF
>TRBV28|TRBJ2-2
CASSLWGAGTGELFF